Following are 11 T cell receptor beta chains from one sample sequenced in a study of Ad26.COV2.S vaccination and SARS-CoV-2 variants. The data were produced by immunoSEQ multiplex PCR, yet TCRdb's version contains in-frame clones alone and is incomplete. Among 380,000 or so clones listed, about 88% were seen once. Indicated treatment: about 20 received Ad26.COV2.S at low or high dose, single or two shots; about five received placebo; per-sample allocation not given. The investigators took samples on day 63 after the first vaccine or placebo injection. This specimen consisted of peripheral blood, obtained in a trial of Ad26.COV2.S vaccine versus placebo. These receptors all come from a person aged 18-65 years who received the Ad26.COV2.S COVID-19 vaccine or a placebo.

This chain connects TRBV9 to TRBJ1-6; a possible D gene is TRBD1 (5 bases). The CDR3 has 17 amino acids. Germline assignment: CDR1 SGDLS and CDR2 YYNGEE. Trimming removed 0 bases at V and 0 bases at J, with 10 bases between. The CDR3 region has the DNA TGTGCCAGCAGCGTAGGTGGGGGGAGCTCCTATAATTCACCCCTCCACTTT. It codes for CASSVGGGSSYNSPLHF. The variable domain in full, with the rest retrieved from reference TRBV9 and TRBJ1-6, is DSGVTQTPKHLITATGQRVTLRCSPRSGDLSVYWYQQSLDQGLQFLIQYYNGEERAKGNILERFSAQQFPDLHSELNLSSLELGDSALYFCASSVGGGSSYNSPLHFGNGTRLTVT.

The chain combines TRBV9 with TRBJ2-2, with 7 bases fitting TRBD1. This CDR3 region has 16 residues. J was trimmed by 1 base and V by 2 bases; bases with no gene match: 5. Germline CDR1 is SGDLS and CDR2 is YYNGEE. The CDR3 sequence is CASSVPTGQNTGELFF. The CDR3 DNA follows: TGTGCCAGCAGCGTGCCGACAGGGCAGAACACCGGGGAGCTGTTTTTT. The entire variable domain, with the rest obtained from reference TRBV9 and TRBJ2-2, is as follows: DSGVTQTPKHLITATGQRVTLRCSPRSGDLSVYWYQQSLDQGLQFLIQYYNGEERAKGNILERFSAQQFPDLHSELNLSSLELGDSALYFCASSVPTGQNTGELFFGEGSRLTVL.

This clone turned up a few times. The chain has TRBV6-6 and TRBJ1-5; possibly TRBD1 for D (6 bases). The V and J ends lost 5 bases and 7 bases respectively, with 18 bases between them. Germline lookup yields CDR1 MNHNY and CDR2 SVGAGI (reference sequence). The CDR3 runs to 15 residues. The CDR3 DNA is TGTGCCAGCAGTGGTCCAGGACAGCTCACCCAGCCCCAGCATTTT. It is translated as CASSGPGQLTQPQHF.

This chain's CDR3 is CARSLLAGVGGDLGEQFF. The CDR3 DNA follows: TGTGCCAGAAGCTTGCTAGCGGGAGTGGGTGGGGATTTAGGTGAGCAGTTCTTC. The rearrangement uses TRBV5-3 and TRBJ2-1; TRBD2 aligns across 10 bases. TRBV5-3 is an ORF, and what it does is uncertain. V dropped 1 base and J dropped 9; count of bases not matched to a gene: 16. The CDR3 covers 18 residues.

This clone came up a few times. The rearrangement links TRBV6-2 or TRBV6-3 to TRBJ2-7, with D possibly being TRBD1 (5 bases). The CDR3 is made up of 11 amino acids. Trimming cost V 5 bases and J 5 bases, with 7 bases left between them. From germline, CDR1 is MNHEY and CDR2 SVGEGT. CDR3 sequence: CASSRRDEQYF. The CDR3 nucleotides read TGTGCCAGCAGTCGCAGGGACGAGCAGTACTTC.

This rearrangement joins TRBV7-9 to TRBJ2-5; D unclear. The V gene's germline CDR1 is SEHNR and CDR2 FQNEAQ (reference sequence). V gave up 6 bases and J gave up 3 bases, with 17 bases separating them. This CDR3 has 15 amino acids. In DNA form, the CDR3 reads TGTGCCAGCAGTAGTGTAATGGGCCCCGAAGAGACCCAGTACTTC. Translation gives CASSSVMGPEETQYF. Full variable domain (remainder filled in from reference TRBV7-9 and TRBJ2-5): DTGVSQNPRHKITKRGQNVTFRCDPISEHNRLYWYRQTLGQGPEFLTYFQNEAQLEKSRLLSDRFSAERPKGSFSTLEIQRTEQGDSAMYLCASSSVMGPEETQYFGPGTRLLVL.

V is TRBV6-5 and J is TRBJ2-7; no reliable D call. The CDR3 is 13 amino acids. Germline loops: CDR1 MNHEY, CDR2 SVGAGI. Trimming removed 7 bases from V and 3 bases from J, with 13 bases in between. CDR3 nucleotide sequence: TGTGCCAGCACCCTGGATATCGTCTACGAGCAGTACTTC. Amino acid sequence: CASTLDIVYEQYF.

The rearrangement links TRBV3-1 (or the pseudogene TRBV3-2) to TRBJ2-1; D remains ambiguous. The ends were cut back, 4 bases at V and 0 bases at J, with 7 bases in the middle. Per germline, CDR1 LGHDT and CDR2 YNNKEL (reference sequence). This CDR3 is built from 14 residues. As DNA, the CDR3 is TGTGCCAGCAGCCTAGTTAGCTCCTACAATGAGCAGTTCTTC. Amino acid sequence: CASSLVSSYNEQFF.

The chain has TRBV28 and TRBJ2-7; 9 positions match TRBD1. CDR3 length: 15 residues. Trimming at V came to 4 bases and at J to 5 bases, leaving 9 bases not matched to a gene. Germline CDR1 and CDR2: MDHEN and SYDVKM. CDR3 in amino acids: CASSSWGQGNHEQYF. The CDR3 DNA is TGTGCCAGCAGTTCATGGGGACAGGGTAACCACGAGCAGTACTTC. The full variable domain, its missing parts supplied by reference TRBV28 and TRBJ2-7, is DVKVTQSSRYLVKRTGEKVFLECVQDMDHENMFWYRQDPGLGLRLIYFSYDVKMKEKGDIPEGYSVSREKKERFSLILESASTNQTSMYLCASSSWGQGNHEQYFGPGTRLTVT.

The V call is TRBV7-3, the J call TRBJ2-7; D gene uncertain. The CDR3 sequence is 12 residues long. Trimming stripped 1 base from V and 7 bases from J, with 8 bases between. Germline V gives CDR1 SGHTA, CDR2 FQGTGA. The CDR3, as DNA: TGTGCCAGCAGCTTAAATGGTTGGGAGCAGTACTTC. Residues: CASSLNGWEQYF. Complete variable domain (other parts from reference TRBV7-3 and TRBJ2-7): GAGVSQTPSNKVTEKGKYVELRCDPISGHTALYWYRQSLGQGPEFLIYFQGTGAADDSGLPNDRFFAVRPEGSVSTLKIQRTERGDSAVYLCASSLNGWEQYFGPGTRLTVT.

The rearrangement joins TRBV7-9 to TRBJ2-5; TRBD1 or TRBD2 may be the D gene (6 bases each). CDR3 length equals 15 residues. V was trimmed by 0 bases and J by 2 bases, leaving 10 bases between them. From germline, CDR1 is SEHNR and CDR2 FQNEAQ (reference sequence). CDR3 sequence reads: CASSLAGGRQETQYF. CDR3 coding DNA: TGTGCCAGCAGCTTAGCGGGGGGCCGGCAAGAGACCCAGTACTTC.